The T cell receptor beta chain under discussion was sequenced for a study of T cell responses to AZD1222 COVID-19 vaccine. V was clipped by 6 bases and J by 3 bases; unmatched bases: 8. The CDR3 loop spans 16 amino acids. From germline, CDR1 is KGHSH and CDR2 LQKENI. The protocol was immunoSEQ multiplex PCR, while the TCRdb copy is restricted to in-frame clones and leaves out a portion. The table shows 150,000 to 190,000 clones, with about 87% occurring only once. The sample consisted of peripheral blood, taken 28 days after the second AZD1222 dose. The source of this sequence is an adult who received the AZD1222 COVID-19 vaccine. The chain recombines TRBV18 with TRBJ2-5; TRBD2 matches at 12 bases. CDR3 protein: CASSQVASGREETQYF. The CDR3 coding sequence is TGTGCCAGCTCGCAGGTGGCTAGCGGGAGGGAAGAGACCCAGTACTTC. The full variable domain, in which reference TRBV18 and TRBJ2-5 provide the parts outside the CDR3, is NAGVMQNPRHLVRRRGQEARLRCSPMKGHSHVYWYRQLPEEGLKFMVYLQKENIIDESGMPKERFSAEFPKEGPSILRIQQVVRGDSAAYFCASSQVASGREETQYFGPGTRLLVL.